The T cell receptor beta chain under discussion was sequenced for a study of control samples from healthy donors and cancer patients. CDR3 length equals 15 residues. Germline CDR1 MDHEN, CDR2 SYDVKM. Germline trimming cut 6 bases from V and 2 bases from J; bases unmatched to any gene: 10. Sequencing used immunoSEQ multiplex PCR; TCRdb keeps in-frame clones, though not all of them. The table has tens of thousands of clones, roughly 94% seen once. The V call is TRBV28, the J call TRBJ2-7, with 7 bases that match TRBD1. The sequence was collected from a man aged 55 to 70 in good health. The sequencing input was blood. The CDR3 DNA reads TGTGCCAGCAGAACACAGGGGAAGAGCGCCTACGAGCAGTACTTC. The encoded protein is CASRTQGKSAYEQYF. Variable domain in full (rest from reference TRBV28 and TRBJ2-7): DVKVTQSSRYLVKRTGEKVFLECVQDMDHENMFWYRQDPGLGLRLIYFSYDVKMKEKGDIPEGYSVSREKKERFSLILESASTNQTSMYLCASRTQGKSAYEQYFGPGTRLTVT.